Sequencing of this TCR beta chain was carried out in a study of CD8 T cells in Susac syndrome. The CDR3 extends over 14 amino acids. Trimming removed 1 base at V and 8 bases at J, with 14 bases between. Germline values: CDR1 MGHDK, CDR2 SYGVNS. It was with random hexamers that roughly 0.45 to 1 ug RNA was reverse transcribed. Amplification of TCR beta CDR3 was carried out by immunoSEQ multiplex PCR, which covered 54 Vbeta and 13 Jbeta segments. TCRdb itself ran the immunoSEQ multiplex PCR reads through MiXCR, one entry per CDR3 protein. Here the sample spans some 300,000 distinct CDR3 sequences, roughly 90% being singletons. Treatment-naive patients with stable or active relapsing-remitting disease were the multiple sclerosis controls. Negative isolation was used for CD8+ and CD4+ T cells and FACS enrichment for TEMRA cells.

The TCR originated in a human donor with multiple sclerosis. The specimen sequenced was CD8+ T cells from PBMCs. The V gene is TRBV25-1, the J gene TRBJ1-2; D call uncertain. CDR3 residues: CASSESSLLGGYTF. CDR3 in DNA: TGTGCCAGCAGTGAATCCTCACTTTTGGGAGGCTACACCTTC.